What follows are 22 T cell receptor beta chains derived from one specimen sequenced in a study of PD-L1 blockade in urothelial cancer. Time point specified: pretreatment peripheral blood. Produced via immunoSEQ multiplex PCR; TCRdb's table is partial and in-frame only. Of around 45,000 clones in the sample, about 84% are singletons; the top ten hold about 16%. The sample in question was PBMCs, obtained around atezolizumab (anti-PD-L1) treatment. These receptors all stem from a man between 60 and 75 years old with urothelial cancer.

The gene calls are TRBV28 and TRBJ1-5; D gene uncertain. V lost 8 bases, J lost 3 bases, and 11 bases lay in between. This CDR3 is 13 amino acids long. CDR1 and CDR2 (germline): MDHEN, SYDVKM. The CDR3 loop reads CASGLVNNQPQHF. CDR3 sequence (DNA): TGTGCCAGCGGCCTCGTGAACAATCAGCCCCAGCATTTT.

The CDR3 is CASSETGYEQYF. Written as DNA, the CDR3 is TGTGCCAGCAGCGAAACGGGCTACGAGCAGTACTTC. The V gene is TRBV7-2, the J gene TRBJ2-7; no reliable D call. The CDR3 runs to 12 residues. V was clipped by 5 bases and J by 3 bases, with 8 bases between them. Per germline, CDR1 SGHTA and CDR2 FQGNSA.

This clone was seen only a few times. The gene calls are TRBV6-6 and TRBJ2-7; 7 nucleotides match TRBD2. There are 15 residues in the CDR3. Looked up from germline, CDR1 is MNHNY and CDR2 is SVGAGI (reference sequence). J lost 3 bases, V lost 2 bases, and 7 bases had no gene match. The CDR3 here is CASSYKRDGFYEQYF. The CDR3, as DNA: TGTGCCAGCAGTTACAAGCGGGACGGATTCTACGAGCAGTACTTC.

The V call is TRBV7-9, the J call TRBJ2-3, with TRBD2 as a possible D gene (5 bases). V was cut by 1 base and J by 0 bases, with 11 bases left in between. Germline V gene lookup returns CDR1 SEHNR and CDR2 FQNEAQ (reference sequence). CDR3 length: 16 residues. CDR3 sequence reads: CASSLVGVTSTDTQYF. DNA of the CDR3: TGTGCCAGCAGCTTAGTCGGGGTTACTAGCACAGATACGCAGTATTTT.

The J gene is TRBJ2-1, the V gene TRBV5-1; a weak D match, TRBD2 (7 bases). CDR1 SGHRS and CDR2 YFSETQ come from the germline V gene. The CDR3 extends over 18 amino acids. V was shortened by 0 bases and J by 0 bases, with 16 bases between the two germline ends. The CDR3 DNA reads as TGCGCCAGCAGCTTGGTCGCCGCGGGGGCCAGCTCCTACAATGAGCAGTTCTTC. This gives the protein CASSLVAAGASSYNEQFF.

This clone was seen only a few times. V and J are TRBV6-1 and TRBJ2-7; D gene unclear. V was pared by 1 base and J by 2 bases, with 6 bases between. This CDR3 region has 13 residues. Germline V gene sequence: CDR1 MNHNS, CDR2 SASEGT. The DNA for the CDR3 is TGTGCCAGCAGTGAAGGAGGAGCCTACGAGCAGTACTTC. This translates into CASSEGGAYEQYF.

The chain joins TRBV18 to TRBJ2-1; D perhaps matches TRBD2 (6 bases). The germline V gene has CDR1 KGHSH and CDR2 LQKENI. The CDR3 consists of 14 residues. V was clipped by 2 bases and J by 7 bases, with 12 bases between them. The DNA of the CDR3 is TGTGCCAGCTCACCATGGAGAGGGAGGAATGAGCAGTTCTTC. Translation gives CASSPWRGRNEQFF. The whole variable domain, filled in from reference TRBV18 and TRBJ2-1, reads NAGVMQNPRHLVRRRGQEARLRCSPMKGHSHVYWYRQLPEEGLKFMVYLQKENIIDESGMPKERFSAEFPKEGPSILRIQQVVRGDSAAYFCASSPWRGRNEQFFGPGTRLTVL.

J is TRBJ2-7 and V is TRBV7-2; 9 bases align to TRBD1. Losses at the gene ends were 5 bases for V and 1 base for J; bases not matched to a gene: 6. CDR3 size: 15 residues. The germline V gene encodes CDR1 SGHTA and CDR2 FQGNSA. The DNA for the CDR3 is TGTGCCAGCAGCACTGGGACAGGGTGGTCCTACGAGCAGTACTTC. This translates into CASSTGTGWSYEQYF.

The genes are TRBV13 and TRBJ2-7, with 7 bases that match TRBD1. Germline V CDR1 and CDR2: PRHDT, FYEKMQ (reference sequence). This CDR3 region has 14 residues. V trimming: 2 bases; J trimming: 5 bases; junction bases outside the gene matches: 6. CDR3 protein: CASSLSYRGNEQYF. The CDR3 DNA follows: TGTGCCAGCAGCTTATCCTACAGGGGTAACGAGCAGTACTTC.

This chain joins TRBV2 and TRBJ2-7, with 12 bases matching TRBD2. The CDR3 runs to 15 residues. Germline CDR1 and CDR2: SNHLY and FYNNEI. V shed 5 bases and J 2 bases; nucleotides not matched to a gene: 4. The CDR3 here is CASSRLAGVTYEQYF. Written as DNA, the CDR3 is TGTGCCAGCAGTCGACTAGCGGGAGTCACCTACGAGCAGTACTTC. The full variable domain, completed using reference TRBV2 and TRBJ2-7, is EPEVTQTPSHQVTQMGQEVILRCVPISNHLYFYWYRQILGQKVEFLVSFYNNEISEKSEIFDDQFSVERPDGSNFTLKIRSTKLEDSAMYFCASSRLAGVTYEQYFGPGTRLTVT.

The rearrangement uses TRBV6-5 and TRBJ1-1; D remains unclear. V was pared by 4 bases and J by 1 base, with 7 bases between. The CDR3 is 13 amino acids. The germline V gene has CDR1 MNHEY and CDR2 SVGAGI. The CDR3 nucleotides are TGTGCCAGCAGTTCAGACTGGAACACTGAAGCTTTCTTT. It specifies CASSSDWNTEAFF.

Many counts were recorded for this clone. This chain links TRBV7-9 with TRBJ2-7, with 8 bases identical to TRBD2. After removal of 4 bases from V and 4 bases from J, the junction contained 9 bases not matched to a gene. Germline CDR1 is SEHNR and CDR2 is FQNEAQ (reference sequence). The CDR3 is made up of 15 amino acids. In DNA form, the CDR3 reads TGTGCCAGCAGCTCTCGGGGGGGGGTTGTATACGAGCAGTACTTC. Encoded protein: CASSSRGGVVYEQYF.

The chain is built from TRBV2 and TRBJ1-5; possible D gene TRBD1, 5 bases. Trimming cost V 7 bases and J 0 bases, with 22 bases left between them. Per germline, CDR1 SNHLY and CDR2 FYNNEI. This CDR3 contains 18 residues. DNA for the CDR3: TGTGCCAGCACCCTTCGGTCCGGGGGACCCTCTAGCAATCAGCCCCAGCATTTT. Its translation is CASTLRSGGPSSNQPQHF.

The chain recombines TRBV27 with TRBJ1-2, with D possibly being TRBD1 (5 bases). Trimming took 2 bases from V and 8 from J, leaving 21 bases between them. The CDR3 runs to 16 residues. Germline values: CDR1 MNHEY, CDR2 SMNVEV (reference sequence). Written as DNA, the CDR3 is TGTGCCAGCAGTTTAAGCCCGGACACAGCCCAAGACGGCTACACCTTC. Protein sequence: CASSLSPDTAQDGYTF.

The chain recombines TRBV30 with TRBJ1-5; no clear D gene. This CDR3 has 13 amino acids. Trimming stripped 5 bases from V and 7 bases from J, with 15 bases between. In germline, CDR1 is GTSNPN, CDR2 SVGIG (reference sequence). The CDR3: CAWGLWGGQPQHF. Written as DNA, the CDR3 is TGTGCCTGGGGGCTTTGGGGAGGGCAGCCCCAGCATTTT.

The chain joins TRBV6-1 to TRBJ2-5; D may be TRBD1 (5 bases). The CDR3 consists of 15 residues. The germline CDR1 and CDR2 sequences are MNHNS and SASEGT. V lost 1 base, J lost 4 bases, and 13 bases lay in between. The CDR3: CASSEGTPGIETQYF. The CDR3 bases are TGTGCCAGCAGTGAAGGGACACCGGGCATAGAGACCCAGTACTTC.

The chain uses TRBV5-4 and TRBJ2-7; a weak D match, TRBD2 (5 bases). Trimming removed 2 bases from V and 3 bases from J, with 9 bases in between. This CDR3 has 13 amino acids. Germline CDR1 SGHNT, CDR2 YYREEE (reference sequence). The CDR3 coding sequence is TGTGCCAGCAGCTTTGACTACCGCTACGAGCAGTACTTC. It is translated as CASSFDYRYEQYF.

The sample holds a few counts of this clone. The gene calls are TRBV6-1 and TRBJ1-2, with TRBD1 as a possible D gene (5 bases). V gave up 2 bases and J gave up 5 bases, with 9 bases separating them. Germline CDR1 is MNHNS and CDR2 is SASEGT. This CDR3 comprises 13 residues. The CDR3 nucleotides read TGTGCCAGCAGTGAACCCAGGGATTATGGCTACACCTTC. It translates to CASSEPRDYGYTF.

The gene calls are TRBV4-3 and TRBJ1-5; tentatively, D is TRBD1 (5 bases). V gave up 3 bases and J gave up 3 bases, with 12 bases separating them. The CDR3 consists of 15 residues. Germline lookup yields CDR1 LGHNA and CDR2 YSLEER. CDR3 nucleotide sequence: TGCGCCAGCAGCCAGGAACTGGACACCAATCAGCCCCAGCATTTT. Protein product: CASSQELDTNQPQHF.

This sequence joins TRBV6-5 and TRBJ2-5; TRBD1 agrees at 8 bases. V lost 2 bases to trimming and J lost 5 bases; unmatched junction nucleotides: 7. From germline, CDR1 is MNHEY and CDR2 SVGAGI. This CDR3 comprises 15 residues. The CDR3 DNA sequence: TGTGCCAGCAGTTACCCAGGGGGCTCCTTGGAGACCCAGTACTTC. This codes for CASSYPGGSLETQYF.

DNA of the CDR3: TGTGCCAGCAGGGAGGTCGGGACCCAGTACTTC. This sequence encodes CASREVGTQYF. J is TRBJ2-5 and V is TRBV6-1; possibly TRBD2 for D (5 bases). The CDR3 length is 11 residues. Germline V gene data show CDR1 as MNHNS and CDR2 as SASEGT. V was trimmed by 6 bases and J by 7 bases, leaving 9 bases between them.

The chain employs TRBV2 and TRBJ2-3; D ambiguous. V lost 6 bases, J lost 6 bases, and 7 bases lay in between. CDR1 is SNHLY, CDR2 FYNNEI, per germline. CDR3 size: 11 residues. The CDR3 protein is CASSTVDTQYF. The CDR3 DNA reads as TGTGCCAGCAGCACTGTCGATACGCAGTATTTT.